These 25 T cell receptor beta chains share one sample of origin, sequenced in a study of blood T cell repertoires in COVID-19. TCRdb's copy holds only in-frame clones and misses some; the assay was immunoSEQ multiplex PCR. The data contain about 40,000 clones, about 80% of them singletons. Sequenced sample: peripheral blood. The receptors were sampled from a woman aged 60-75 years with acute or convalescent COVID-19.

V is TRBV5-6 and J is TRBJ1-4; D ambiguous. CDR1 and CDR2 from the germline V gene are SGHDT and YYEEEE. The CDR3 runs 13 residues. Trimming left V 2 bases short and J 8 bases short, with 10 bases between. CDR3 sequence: CASSFGRVEKLFF. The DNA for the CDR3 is TGTGCCAGCAGCTTCGGCCGGGTCGAAAAACTGTTTTTT.

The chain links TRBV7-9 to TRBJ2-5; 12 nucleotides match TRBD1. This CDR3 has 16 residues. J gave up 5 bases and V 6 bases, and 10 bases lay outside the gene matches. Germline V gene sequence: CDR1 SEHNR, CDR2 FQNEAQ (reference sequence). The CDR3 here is CASSPGQGASLETQYF. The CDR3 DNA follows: TGTGCCAGCAGTCCGGGACAGGGGGCTTCGTTGGAGACCCAGTACTTC.

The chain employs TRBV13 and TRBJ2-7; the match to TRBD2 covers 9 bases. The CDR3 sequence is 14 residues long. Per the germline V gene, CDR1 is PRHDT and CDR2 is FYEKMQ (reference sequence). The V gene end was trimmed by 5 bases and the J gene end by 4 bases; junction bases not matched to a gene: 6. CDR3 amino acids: CASSPPSGVYEQYF. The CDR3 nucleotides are TGTGCCAGCAGCCCCCCTAGCGGGGTATACGAGCAGTACTTC.

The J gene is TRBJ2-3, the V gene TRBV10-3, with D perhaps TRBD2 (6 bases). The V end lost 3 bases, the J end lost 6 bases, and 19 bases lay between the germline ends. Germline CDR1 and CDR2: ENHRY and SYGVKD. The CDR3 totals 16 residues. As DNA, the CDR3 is TGTGCCATCAGTGATTGGAGTAGCGGAATCTTGGATACGCAGTATTTT. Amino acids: CAISDWSSGILDTQYF.

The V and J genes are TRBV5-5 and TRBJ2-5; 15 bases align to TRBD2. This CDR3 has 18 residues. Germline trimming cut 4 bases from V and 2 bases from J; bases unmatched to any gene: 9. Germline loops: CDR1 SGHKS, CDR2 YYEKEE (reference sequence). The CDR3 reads CASSEDNGLAGGQETQYF. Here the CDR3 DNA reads TGTGCCAGCAGCGAGGACAATGGACTAGCGGGAGGGCAAGAGACCCAGTACTTC.

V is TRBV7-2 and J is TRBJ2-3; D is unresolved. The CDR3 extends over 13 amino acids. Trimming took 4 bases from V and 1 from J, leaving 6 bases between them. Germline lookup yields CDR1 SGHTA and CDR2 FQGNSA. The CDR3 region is CASSSSRTDTQYF. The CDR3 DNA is TGTGCCAGCAGCTCGAGTCGCACAGATACGCAGTATTTT.

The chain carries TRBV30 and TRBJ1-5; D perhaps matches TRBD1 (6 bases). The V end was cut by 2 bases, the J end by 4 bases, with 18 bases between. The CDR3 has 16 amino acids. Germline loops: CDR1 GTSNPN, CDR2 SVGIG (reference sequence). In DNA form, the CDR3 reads TGTGCCTGGAGTCACGGGTACAGGGTCAAGAATCAGCCCCAGCATTTT. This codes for CAWSHGYRVKNQPQHF.

The CDR3 bases are TGCAGCGGCTACAGGGGGACAGAGACCCAGTACTTC. It is translated as CSGYRGTETQYF. The rearrangement uses TRBV29-1 and TRBJ2-5, with 8 positions matching TRBD1. With 7 bases clipped from V and 4 bases from J, the junction kept 5 bases outside the gene matches. The germline V gene has CDR1 SQVTM and CDR2 ANQGSEA. This CDR3 comprises 12 residues.

CDR3 amino acids: CSAREQGEQYF. In nucleotides, the CDR3 is TGCAGTGCTAGAGAGCAGGGCGAGCAGTACTTC. The chain joins TRBV20-1 to TRBJ2-7; the D gene is possibly TRBD1 (5 bases). V gave up 0 bases and J gave up 6 bases, with 6 bases separating them. Germline V lookup: CDR1 DFQATT, CDR2 SNEGSKA (reference sequence). This CDR3 spans 11 amino acids.

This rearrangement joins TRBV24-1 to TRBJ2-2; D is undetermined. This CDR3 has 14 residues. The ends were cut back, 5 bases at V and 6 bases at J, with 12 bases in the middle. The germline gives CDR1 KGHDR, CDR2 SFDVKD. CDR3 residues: CATSAVTQAGELFF. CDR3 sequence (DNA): TGTGCCACCAGTGCCGTAACCCAGGCCGGGGAGCTGTTTTTT.

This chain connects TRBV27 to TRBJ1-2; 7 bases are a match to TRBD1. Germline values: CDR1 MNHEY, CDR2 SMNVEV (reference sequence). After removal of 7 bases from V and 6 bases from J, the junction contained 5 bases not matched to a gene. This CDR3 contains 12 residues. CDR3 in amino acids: CASIIQGHGYTF. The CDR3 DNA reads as TGTGCCAGCATTATACAGGGGCATGGCTACACCTTC.

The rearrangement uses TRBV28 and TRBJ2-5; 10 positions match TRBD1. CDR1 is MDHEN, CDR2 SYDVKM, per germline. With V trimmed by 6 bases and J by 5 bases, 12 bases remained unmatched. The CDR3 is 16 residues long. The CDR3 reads CASSKRQGALRETQYF. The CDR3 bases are TGTGCCAGCAGCAAACGACAGGGGGCATTAAGGGAGACCCAGTACTTC.

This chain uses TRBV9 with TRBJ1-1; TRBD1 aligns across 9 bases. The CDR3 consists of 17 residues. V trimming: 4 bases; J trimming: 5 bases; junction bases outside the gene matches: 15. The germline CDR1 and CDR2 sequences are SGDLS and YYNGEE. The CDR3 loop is CASSPYSGTGITTEAFF. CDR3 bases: TGTGCCAGCAGCCCTTACTCCGGGACAGGGATTACTACTGAAGCTTTCTTT.

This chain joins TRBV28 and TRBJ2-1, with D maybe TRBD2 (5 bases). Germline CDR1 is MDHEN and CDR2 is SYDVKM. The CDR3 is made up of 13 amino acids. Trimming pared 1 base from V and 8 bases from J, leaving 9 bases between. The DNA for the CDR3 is TGTGCCAGCAGTTTATCTAGCCCCTATGAGCAGTTCTTC. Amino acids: CASSLSSPYEQFF.

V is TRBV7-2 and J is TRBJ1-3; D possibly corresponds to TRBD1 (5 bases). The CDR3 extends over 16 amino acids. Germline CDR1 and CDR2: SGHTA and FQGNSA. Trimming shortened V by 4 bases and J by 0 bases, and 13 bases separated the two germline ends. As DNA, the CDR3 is TGTGCCAGCAGCTCTCCGGGACTCCACTCTGGAAACACCATATATTTT. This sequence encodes CASSSPGLHSGNTIYF.

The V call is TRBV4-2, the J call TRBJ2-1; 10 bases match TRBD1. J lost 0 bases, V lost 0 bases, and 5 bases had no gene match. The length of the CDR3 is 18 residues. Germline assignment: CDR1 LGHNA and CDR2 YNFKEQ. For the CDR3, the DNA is TGTGCCAGCAGCCAAGATTTAGACAGGGGGCCCTCCTACAATGAGCAGTTCTTC. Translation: CASSQDLDRGPSYNEQFF.

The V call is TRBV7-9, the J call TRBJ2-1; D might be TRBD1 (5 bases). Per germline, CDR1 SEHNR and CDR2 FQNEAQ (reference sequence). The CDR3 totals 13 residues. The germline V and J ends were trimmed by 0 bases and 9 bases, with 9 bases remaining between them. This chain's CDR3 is CASSLAYRGEQFF. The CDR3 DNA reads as TGTGCCAGCAGCTTAGCTTATAGGGGTGAGCAGTTCTTC.

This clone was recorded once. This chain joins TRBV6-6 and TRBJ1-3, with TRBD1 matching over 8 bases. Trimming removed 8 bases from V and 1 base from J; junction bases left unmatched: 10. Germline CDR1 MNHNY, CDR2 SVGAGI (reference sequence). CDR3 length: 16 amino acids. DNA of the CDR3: TGTGCCAGCTTCCAAGGGGGACAGGAATCTGGAAACACCATATATTTT. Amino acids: CASFQGGQESGNTIYF.

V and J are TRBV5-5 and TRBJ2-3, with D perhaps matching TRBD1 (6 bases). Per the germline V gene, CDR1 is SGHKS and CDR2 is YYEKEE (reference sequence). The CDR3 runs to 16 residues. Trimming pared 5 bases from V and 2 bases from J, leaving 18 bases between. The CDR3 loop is CASSSNPTGNTDTQYF. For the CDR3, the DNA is TGTGCCAGCAGTTCGAACCCTACAGGGAACACAGATACGCAGTATTTT.

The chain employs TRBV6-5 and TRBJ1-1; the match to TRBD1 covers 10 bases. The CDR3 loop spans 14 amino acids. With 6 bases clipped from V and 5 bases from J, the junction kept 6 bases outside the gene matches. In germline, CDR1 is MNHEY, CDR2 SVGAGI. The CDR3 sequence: CASRRGQGGTEAFF. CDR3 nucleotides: TGTGCCAGCAGGCGCGGACAGGGGGGAACTGAAGCTTTCTTT.

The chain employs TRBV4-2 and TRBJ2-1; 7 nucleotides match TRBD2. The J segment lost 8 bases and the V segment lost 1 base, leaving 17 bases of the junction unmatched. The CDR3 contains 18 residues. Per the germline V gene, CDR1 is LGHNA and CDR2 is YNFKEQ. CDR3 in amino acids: CASSQVGLGGGSGHEQFF. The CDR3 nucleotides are TGTGCCAGCAGCCAAGTTGGGTTAGGAGGCGGGAGCGGGCATGAGCAGTTCTTC.

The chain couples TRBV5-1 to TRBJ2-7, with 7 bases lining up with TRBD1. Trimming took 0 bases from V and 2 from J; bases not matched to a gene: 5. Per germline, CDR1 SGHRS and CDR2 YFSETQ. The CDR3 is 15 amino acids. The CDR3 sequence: CASSLGRGRTYEQYF. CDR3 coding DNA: TGCGCCAGCAGCTTGGGCAGGGGGAGAACCTACGAGCAGTACTTC.

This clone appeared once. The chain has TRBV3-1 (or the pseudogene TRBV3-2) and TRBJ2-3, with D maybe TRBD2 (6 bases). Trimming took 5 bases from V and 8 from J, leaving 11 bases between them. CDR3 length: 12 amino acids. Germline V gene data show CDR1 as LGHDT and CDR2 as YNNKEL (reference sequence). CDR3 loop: CASSLDYATQYF. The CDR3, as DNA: TGTGCCAGCAGCTTGGACTATGCTACGCAGTATTTT.

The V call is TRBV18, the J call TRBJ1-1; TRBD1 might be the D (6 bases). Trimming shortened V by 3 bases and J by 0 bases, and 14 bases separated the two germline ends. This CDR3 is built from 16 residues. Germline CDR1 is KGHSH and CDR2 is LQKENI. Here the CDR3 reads CASSPARQAMNTEAFF. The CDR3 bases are TGTGCCAGCTCACCTGCAAGACAGGCCATGAACACTGAAGCTTTCTTT.

Here the CDR3 reads CASSPRTDDGYTF. As DNA, the CDR3 is TGTGCCAGCTCACCACGGACAGATGATGGCTACACCTTC. The genes are TRBV18 and TRBJ1-2, with D maybe TRBD1 (6 bases). The germline V gene has CDR1 KGHSH and CDR2 LQKENI. Between the trimmed V and J ends, which lost 1 base and 6 bases, there was a span of 9 bases. The CDR3 loop spans 13 amino acids.